The rows below give T cell receptor beta chains drawn from one sample of a study of CD8+ T cells in alopecia areata. Method: immunoSEQ multiplex PCR; TCRdb's copy keeps in-frame clones and lacks some. This sample carries about 180,000 clones, approximately 50% of them seen once, and the ten largest clones take about 9.4%. Specimen: CD8+ T cells sorted from blood, collected at roughly week 52, from a patient treated with tofacitinib. Every receptor here comes from a human donor with alopecia areata. CDR3s include the opening cysteine and the closing phenylalanine or tryptophan. A D gene is named only where the DNA matches it firmly. For some rows the clone size is stated as once, few or many, or as a class when expanded; others skip it.

D,J,V,size,CDR3,DNA
NA,TRBJ2-3,TRBV14,NA,CASSQEATSTDTQYF,TGTGCCAGCAGCCAAGAGGCTACTAGCACAGATACGCAGTATTTT
TRBD2,TRBJ2-3,TRBV4-2,NA,CASSQALTSEGGHMQYF,TGTGCCAGCAGCCAAGCCTTGACTAGCGAAGGAGGTCACATGCAGTATTTT
TRBD1,TRBJ1-2,TRBV7-9,NA,CASSSAPGQEYYGYTF,TGTGCCAGCAGCTCGGCCCCGGGACAGGAGTACTATGGCTACACCTTC
NA,TRBJ2-3,TRBV6-5,few,CASSFQGYSSTDTQYF,TGTGCCAGCAGTTTTCAGGGGTACTCTAGCACAGATACGCAGTATTTT
NA,TRBJ1-2,TRBV27,many,CASRRAGTAYGYTF,TGTGCCAGCAGGCGCGCAGGGACGGCCTATGGCTACACCTTC
NA,TRBJ1-2,TRBV25-1,NA,CASSDLDPLGDYGYTF,TGTGCCAGCAGTGACCTGGACCCGCTCGGAGACTATGGCTACACCTTC
NA,TRBJ2-2,TRBV27,NA,CASSFFEAGNTGELFF,TGTGCCAGCAGTTTTTTTGAGGCAGGCAACACCGGGGAGCTGTTTTTT
TRBD2,TRBJ2-2,TRBV10-2,NA,CASRKILAGESTGELFF,TGCGCCAGCAGGAAAATACTAGCGGGGGAGAGCACCGGGGAGCTGTTTTTT
NA,TRBJ1-1,TRBV7-9,NA,CASSLEMNTEAFF,TGTGCCAGCAGCTTAGAAATGAACACTGAAGCTTTCTTT
NA,TRBJ1-1,TRBV27,NA,CASTPRQGRDTEAFF,TGTGCCAGCACCCCCCGGCAGGGGAGGGACACTGAAGCTTTCTTT
TRBD1,TRBJ2-7,TRBV10-3,NA,CAISEAGQGYEQYF,TGTGCCATCAGTGAGGCGGGACAGGGCTACGAGCAGTACTTC
NA,TRBJ2-2,TRBV15,NA,CATSSTGELFF,TGTGCCACCAGCAGTACCGGGGAGCTGTTTTTT
TRBD1,TRBJ2-7,TRBV6-5,once,CASSHRGPYEQYF,TGTGCCAGCAGTCACAGGGGTCCCTACGAGCAGTACTTC
NA,TRBJ2-7,TRBV5-6,NA,CASSAGGSYEQYF,TGTGCCAGCAGCGCCGGCGGGTCCTACGAGCAGTACTTC
NA,TRBJ2-1,TRBV6-5,NA,CASSRGASDLNEQFF,TGTGCCAGCAGTCGGGGGGCGTCCGACCTCAATGAGCAGTTCTTC
NA,TRBJ1-5,TRBV13,NA,CASSDGVNQPQHF,TGTGCCAGCAGCGACGGGGTTAATCAGCCCCAGCATTTT
NA,TRBJ1-2,TRBV15,once,CATSRGEGGYTF,TGTGCCACCAGCAGAGGGGAAGGTGGCTACACCTTC
TRBD1,TRBJ1-2,TRBV9,once,CASSGWTGDHYGYTF,TGTGCCAGCAGCGGGTGGACAGGAGACCACTATGGCTACACCTTC
TRBD2,TRBJ2-5,TRBV5-6,NA,CASSLHLAGQIPQYF,TGTGCCAGCAGCTTGCACCTAGCGGGACAGATTCCCCAGTACTTC
TRBD1,TRBJ2-7,TRBV27,NA,CASSLAAGGYEQYF,TGTGCCAGCAGTTTGGCGGCAGGGGGCTACGAGCAGTACTTC
NA,TRBJ2-2,TRBV9,NA,CASSLDGVWDTGELFF,TGTGCCAGCAGCCTAGACGGGGTGTGGGACACCGGGGAGCTGTTTTTT
NA,TRBJ2-4,TRBV11-2,NA,CASSLRGELAKNIQYF,TGTGCCAGCAGCTTAAGGGGGGAACTAGCCAAAAACATTCAGTACTTC
NA,TRBJ2-5,TRBV5-4,NA,CASSSLQETQYF,TGTGCCAGCAGCTCCCTCCAAGAGACCCAGTACTTC
TRBD1,TRBJ2-1,TRBV7-8,few,CASSSRTGSYNEQFF,TGTGCCAGCAGCTCCCGGACAGGAAGCTACAATGAGCAGTTCTTC
NA,TRBJ1-1,TRBV6-5,NA,CASSTGTITWEAFF,TGTGCCAGCAGTACAGGGACCATTACTTGGGAAGCTTTCTTT
TRBD1,TRBJ2-7,TRBV19,once,CASSFPGQGGDEQYF,TGTGCCAGTAGTTTTCCGGGACAGGGAGGCGACGAGCAGTACTTC
NA,TRBJ1-1,TRBV6-6,NA,CASGTPLSMNTEAFF,TGTGCCAGTGGGACCCCTCTATCTATGAACACTGAAGCTTTCTTT
TRBD2,TRBJ2-5,TRBV13,NA,CASSLAGGQETQYF,TGTGCCAGCAGCTTAGCGGGGGGGCAGGAGACCCAGTACTTC
NA,TRBJ1-1,TRBV29-1,few,CSVGSDSEAFF,TGCAGCGTTGGATCGGACTCTGAAGCTTTCTTT
NA,TRBJ1-6,TRBV11-2,NA,CASSAGSVGDSPLHF,TGTGCCAGCAGCGCGGGGTCTGTTGGTGACTCACCCCTCCACTTT
TRBD1,TRBJ2-5,TRBV27,NA,CATRDRARETQYF,TGTGCCACCCGGGACAGGGCTCGTGAGACCCAGTACTTC
NA,TRBJ1-3,TRBV7-9,NA,CASSLYPGNTIYF,TGTGCCAGCAGCTTGTACCCAGGAAACACCATATATTTT
NA,TRBJ2-5,TRBV9,NA,CASSVSNQPVGAQYF,TGTGCCAGCAGCGTATCTAACCAACCTGTCGGGGCCCAGTACTTC
NA,TRBJ2-7,TRBV7-3,NA,CASSPRGSYEQYF,TGTGCCAGCAGCCCACGGGGGAGCTACGAGCAGTACTTC
NA,TRBJ1-1,TRBV4-1,NA,CASSQAKMNTEAFF,TGCGCCAGCAGCCAAGCGAAGATGAACACTGAAGCTTTCTTT
TRBD1,TRBJ2-1,TRBV4-1,NA,CASSPSGGPYNEQFF,TGCGCCAGCAGCCCCTCAGGGGGCCCCTACAATGAGCAGTTCTTC
NA,TRBJ2-5,TRBV6-5,NA,CASSRQDGRETQYF,TGTGCCAGCAGCCGTCAGGACGGCCGGGAGACCCAGTACTTC
NA,TRBJ2-7,TRBV2,once,CASSEGAGSSYEQYF,TGTGCCAGCAGTGAAGGCGCGGGCTCCTCCTACGAGCAGTACTTC
TRBD1,TRBJ2-2,TRBV6-1,NA,CASSERFRDRTNTGELFF,TGTGCCAGCAGTGAACGCTTCCGGGACAGAACGAACACCGGGGAGCTGTTTTTT
NA,TRBJ2-7,TRBV27,once,CASRGAYEQYF,TGTGCCAGCAGGGGGGCATACGAGCAGTACTTC
TRBD1,TRBJ2-5,TRBV7-8,few,CASSPWDRGSQETQYF,TGTGCCAGCAGCCCCTGGGACAGGGGATCCCAAGAGACCCAGTACTTC
TRBD2,TRBJ2-3,TRBV4-3,NA,CASSQDRGGMTDTQYF,TGCGCCAGCAGCCAAGATCGCGGGGGGATGACAGATACGCAGTATTTT
NA,TRBJ1-1,TRBV5-1,NA,CASSLEGILTEAFF,TGCGCCAGCAGCTTGGAGGGTATTCTGACTGAAGCTTTCTTT
NA,TRBJ1-2,TRBV19,NA,CASSIMGDYGYTF,TGTGCCAGTAGTATTATGGGGGACTATGGCTACACCTTC
NA,TRBJ2-1,TRBV7-8,NA,CASSLKVGGRNEQFF,TGTGCCAGCAGCTTGAAGGTCGGGGGTCGGAATGAGCAGTTCTTC
TRBD1,TRBJ2-2,TRBV6-5,NA,CASTFTGGTGELFF,TGTGCCAGCACCTTTACAGGGGGAACCGGGGAGCTGTTTTTT
NA,TRBJ1-3,TRBV6-5,NA,CASSPGTLTGNTIYF,TGTGCCAGCAGCCCAGGGACCCTGACTGGAAACACCATATATTTT
NA,TRBJ2-6,TRBV9,NA,CASSAQAMGANVLTF,TGTGCCAGCAGCGCACAGGCCATGGGGGCCAACGTCCTGACTTTC
TRBD1,TRBJ2-4,TRBV2,few,CASGQEGSDIQYF,TGTGCCAGCGGACAGGAAGGATCGGACATTCAGTACTTC
NA,TRBJ2-6,TRBV11-2,NA,CASSLAGANVLTF,TGTGCCAGCAGCTTGGCGGGGGCCAACGTCCTGACTTTC
TRBD2,TRBJ2-1,TRBV5-6,few,CASSRTSGDKQFF,TGTGCCAGCAGCCGGACTAGCGGGGATAAGCAGTTCTTC